Below are 17 T cell receptor beta chains sequenced from a single sample in a study of blood T cell repertoires in COVID-19. Method: immunoSEQ multiplex PCR; TCRdb's copy keeps in-frame clones and lacks some. The sample includes about 48,000 clones, 80% to 90% of them seen just once. The sample consisted of peripheral blood. Receptors originate from a human donor in a cohort sampled during active COVID-19. The donor label of this sample is uncertain.

The chain carries TRBV19 and TRBJ1-3, with a weak D call TRBD1 (5 bases). Between the trimmed V and J ends, which lost 3 bases and 4 bases, there was a span of 16 bases. This CDR3 is built from 16 residues. The germline CDR1 and CDR2 sequences are LNHDA and SQIVND (reference sequence). CDR3 amino acids: CASSMGLLLRGNTIYF. The CDR3 DNA is TGTGCCAGTAGTATGGGACTACTCTTACGCGGAAACACCATATATTTT.

V is TRBV28 and J is TRBJ2-1; 12 bases align to TRBD2. The germline CDR1 and CDR2 sequences are MDHEN and SYDVKM. The CDR3 loop spans 14 amino acids. Unmatched junction bases numbered 3, after V lost 3 bases and J lost 9 bases. This CDR3 reads CASSFRLAGVEQFF. In DNA, the CDR3 is TGTGCCAGCAGTTTTAGACTAGCGGGGGTTGAGCAGTTCTTC.

The rearrangement joins TRBV5-6 to TRBJ2-2, with D uncertain. This CDR3 is built from 16 residues. Germline lookup yields CDR1 SGHDT and CDR2 YYEEEE. V was clipped by 4 bases and J by 2 bases, with 15 bases between them. The CDR3 region is CASSPAAGKNTGELFF. The DNA for the CDR3 is TGTGCCAGCAGCCCCGCTGCAGGAAAAAACACCGGGGAGCTGTTTTTT.

This rearrangement joins TRBV5-4 to TRBJ1-2; the match to TRBD1 covers 8 bases. The germline CDR1 and CDR2 sequences are SGHNT and YYREEE (reference sequence). V was pared by 4 bases and J by 3 bases, with 14 bases of the junction left unmatched. CDR3 length: 17 residues. The CDR3 spells CASSQRQGTDPYYGYTF. CDR3 DNA: TGTGCCAGCAGCCAGAGACAGGGGACGGACCCCTACTATGGCTACACCTTC.

The V gene is TRBV5-4, the J gene TRBJ2-5; 7 nucleotides agree with TRBD1. Germline V CDR1 and CDR2: SGHNT, YYREEE (reference sequence). V was clipped by 3 bases and J by 2 bases; unmatched bases: 7. CDR3 size: 15 residues. The DNA for the CDR3 is TGTGCCAGCAGCTACGAACGGGACAGACAAGAGACCCAGTACTTC. It is translated as CASSYERDRQETQYF.

This clone showed up just once. This sequence joins TRBV6-1 and TRBJ2-7; perhaps TRBD2 as D (6 bases). CDR1 and CDR2 (germline): MNHNS, SASEGT. The CDR3 runs 15 residues. V lost 1 base and J 0 bases, leaving 10 bases between the germline ends. This CDR3 reads CASSEGRVSSYEQYF. The CDR3 coding sequence is TGTGCCAGCAGTGAAGGGAGGGTTAGCTCCTACGAGCAGTACTTC.

The genes are TRBV20-1 and TRBJ2-7, with no clear D. Deletions cut 3 bases from V and 6 bases from J, with 12 bases between. The CDR3 totals 12 residues. The germline V gene encodes CDR1 DFQATT and CDR2 SNEGSKA (reference sequence). The CDR3 loop is CSASLGAGEQYF. CDR3 DNA: TGCAGTGCTAGTTTGGGTGCAGGCGAGCAGTACTTC.

J is TRBJ1-5 and V is TRBV15; TRBD1 aligns across 7 bases. Looked up from germline, CDR1 is LNHNV and CDR2 is YYDKDF (reference sequence). This CDR3 is built from 13 residues. The J segment lost 3 bases and the V segment lost 7 bases, leaving 3 bases of the junction unmatched. In DNA form, the CDR3 reads TGTGCCACCAAGGGACAGTTCAATCAGCCCCAGCATTTT. Its translation is CATKGQFNQPQHF.

This chain joins TRBV11-2 and TRBJ2-7, with D hard to call. The V gene's germline CDR1 is SGHAT and CDR2 FQNNGV. The CDR3 totals 15 residues. Trimming took 2 bases from V and 2 from J, leaving 13 bases between them. The DNA of the CDR3 is TGTGCCAGCAGCTTACAGGTTCTTTGGACCTACGAGCAGTACTTC. Encoded protein: CASSLQVLWTYEQYF.

Remarks on this clone: A read error may account for a junction end that differs from germline. DNA for the CDR3: TGTGCCAGTGGTCAGGGGGACAACTTC. It encodes CASGQGDNF. V and J are TRBV28 and TRBJ2-7; 7 bases match TRBD1. Germline lookup yields CDR1 MDHEN and CDR2 SYDVKM. The CDR3 runs to 9 residues.

The chain recombines TRBV11-2 with TRBJ2-1; a possible D gene is TRBD1 (7 bases). This CDR3 has 16 residues. The V gene's germline CDR1 is SGHAT and CDR2 FQNNGV. V was trimmed by 0 bases and J by 5 bases, leaving 14 bases between them. DNA for the CDR3: TGTGCCAGCAGCTTAGAGGGCAGGGGGGTAAACAATGAGCAGTTCTTC. Amino acid sequence: CASSLEGRGVNNEQFF.

The chain carries TRBV13 and TRBJ2-7, with a tentative D call TRBD2 (5 bases). This CDR3 has 17 amino acids. V was pared by 5 bases and J by 3 bases, with 23 bases between. Germline assignment: CDR1 PRHDT and CDR2 FYEKMQ (reference sequence). CDR3 DNA sequence: TGTGCCAGCAGCGTTCGGACTGGTGGGCTGAGGCACTACGAGCAGTACTTC. It encodes CASSVRTGGLRHYEQYF.

The chain has TRBV6-5 and TRBJ1-2; D is unclear. This CDR3 is built from 15 residues. Germline CDR1 reads MNHEY; CDR2 reads SVGAGI. V gave up 0 bases and J gave up 4 bases, with 12 bases separating them. CDR3 region: CASSYSRGFGYGYTF. The CDR3 coding sequence is TGTGCCAGCAGTTACTCTCGGGGATTCGGCTATGGCTACACCTTC.

There are a few counts of this clone. This chain links TRBV7-2 with TRBJ2-2; tentative D call: TRBD1 (5 bases). This CDR3 is 15 amino acids long. Germline CDR1 reads SGHTA; CDR2 reads FQGNSA. V lost 0 bases to trimming and J lost 5 bases, with 10 bases between them. The CDR3 region has the DNA TGTGCCAGCAGCTTAGCGCAGGGTAGGACCGGGGAGCTGTTTTTT. Translated, it gives CASSLAQGRTGELFF.

The CDR3 reads CASSVSGGGSNEQYF. CDR3 nucleotide sequence: TGTGCCAGCAGCGTTTCGGGCGGGGGATCAAACGAGCAGTACTTC. This chain uses TRBV9 with TRBJ2-7; 7 bases align to TRBD2. The CDR3 is 15 residues long. Germline V CDR1 and CDR2: SGDLS, YYNGEE. V lost 2 bases and J lost 5; bases outside the gene matches: 10. Supplemented by reference TRBV9 and TRBJ2-7, the full variable domain reads DSGVTQTPKHLITATGQRVTLRCSPRSGDLSVYWYQQSLDQGLQFLIQYYNGEERAKGNILERFSAQQFPDLHSELNLSSLELGDSALYFCASSVSGGGSNEQYFGPGTRLTVT.

This chain connects TRBV3-1 (or the pseudogene TRBV3-2) to TRBJ1-1; perhaps TRBD1 as D (5 bases). Germline lookup yields CDR1 LGHDT and CDR2 YNNKEL (reference sequence). The CDR3 spans 13 residues. The V end was cut by 5 bases, the J end by 1 base, with 8 bases between. CDR3 sequence: CASSSTENTEAFF. The CDR3 DNA follows: TGTGCCAGCAGCTCGACAGAGAACACTGAAGCTTTCTTT.

CDR3: CASSPKLTGGKGEAFF. The CDR3, as DNA: TGTGCCAGCTCACCGAAACTGACAGGGGGCAAGGGTGAAGCTTTCTTT. The rearrangement joins TRBV18 to TRBJ1-1; 10 nucleotides match TRBD1. V was clipped by 3 bases and J by 7 bases; unmatched bases: 11. This CDR3 region has 16 residues. The germline gives CDR1 KGHSH, CDR2 LQKENI.